This T cell receptor beta chain was sequenced during a study of CD8+ T cells in alopecia areata. Overall study: A regimen of oral tofacitinib, 5 to 10 mg twice daily, was given to treated patients. Tofacitinib administration persisted for 6 to 18 months, succeeded by 6 months off drug. Study-level results: Sequences from scalp samples also cover resident alphabeta T cells of normal skin.

T lymphocytes (CD4+ and CD8+) were sorted from PBMCs. Investigators isolated RNA and reverse transcribed it into cDNA to act as the sequencing template. The table came from immunoSEQ multiplex PCR; TCRdb's copy has only in-frame clones and leaves some out. The table shows approximately 140,000 clones, with around 87% occurring only once. About this clone: What it binds is not known.

The clonotype originates from a human donor with alopecia areata. The sample consisted of CD8+ T cells sorted from blood, taken at week 0.

The CDR3 region is CASSHFVAGNTEAFF. The CDR3 DNA is TGCGCCAGCAGCCACTTCGTCGCCGGGAACACTGAAGCTTTCTTT. The chain combines TRBV4-1 with TRBJ1-1; D is unclear. CDR1 is MGHRA and CDR2 is YSYEKL in the germline V gene. This CDR3 is 15 amino acids long. V was shortened by 3 bases and J by 1 base, with 12 bases between the two germline ends.